This T cell receptor (beta chain) was captured in a study of glioma-infiltrating T cells. There are a few counts of this clonotype. The antigen is not known. Using RNA template, CDR3s of TCR alpha and beta were amplified with iRepertoire arm-PCR. For one-step reverse transcription and amplification, about 85-400 ng of tissue mRNA or PBMC total RNA was used. TCRdb passed the multiplex PCR reads through MiXCR, listing each CDR3 protein once. Altogether approximately 190,000 distinct CDR3 sequences are present, over 25% being singletons, with the ten largest covering around 20%. Regarding the study as a whole: Tissue and blood shared very few CDR3 sequences. Tissue-blood divergence was below expectation in non-neoplastic patients, above in gliomas.

The clonotype comes from a human donor with low-grade glioma or glioblastoma, undergoing nonglioma brain surgery, or in good health (not recorded which). Material for sequencing was glioma tissue, nonneoplastic brain tissue, or PBMCs (not recorded which).

The CDR3 region has the DNA TGTGCCAGCGACCGGGGTAGCACAGATACGCAGTATTTT. Translating gives CASDRGSTDTQYF. This chain links TRBV5-6 with TRBJ2-3, with D tentatively TRBD2 (5 bases). The CDR3 is made up of 13 amino acids. CDR1 is SGHDT and CDR2 is YYEEEE in the germline V gene. Deletions cut 7 bases from V and 0 bases from J, with 9 bases between.